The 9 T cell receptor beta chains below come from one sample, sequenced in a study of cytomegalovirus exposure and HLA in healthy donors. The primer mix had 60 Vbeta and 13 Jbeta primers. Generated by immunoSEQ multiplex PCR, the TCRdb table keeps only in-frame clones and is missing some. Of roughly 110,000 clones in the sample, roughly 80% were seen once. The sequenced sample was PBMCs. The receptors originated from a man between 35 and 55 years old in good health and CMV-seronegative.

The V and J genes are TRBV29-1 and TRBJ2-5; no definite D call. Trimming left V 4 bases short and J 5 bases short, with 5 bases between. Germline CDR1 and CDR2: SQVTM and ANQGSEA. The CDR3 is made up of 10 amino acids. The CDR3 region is CSVARETQYF. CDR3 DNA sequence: TGCAGCGTTGCCCGGGAGACCCAGTACTTC.

This CDR3 reads CASSFAGSDEQFF. CDR3 DNA sequence: TGTGCCAGCAGCTTCGCAGGTAGCGATGAGCAGTTCTTC. V usage is TRBV5-4 and J usage is TRBJ2-1, with D possibly matching TRBD2 (5 bases). Trimming took 2 bases from V and 8 from J, leaving 11 bases between them. CDR3 size: 13 residues. CDR1 is SGHNT and CDR2 is YYREEE in the germline V gene (reference sequence).

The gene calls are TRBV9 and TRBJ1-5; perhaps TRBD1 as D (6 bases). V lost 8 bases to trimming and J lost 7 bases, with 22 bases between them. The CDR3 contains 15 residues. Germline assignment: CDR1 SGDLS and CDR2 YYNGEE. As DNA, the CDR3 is TGTGCCAGTTCCCTTTCCGATGGCAGGGGACAGCCCCAGCATTTT. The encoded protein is CASSLSDGRGQPQHF.

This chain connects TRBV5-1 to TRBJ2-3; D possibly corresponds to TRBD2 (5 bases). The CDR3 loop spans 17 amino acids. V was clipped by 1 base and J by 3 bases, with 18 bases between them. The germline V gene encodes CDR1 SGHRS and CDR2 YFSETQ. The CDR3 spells CASSLRPTRSGTDTQYF. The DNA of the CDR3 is TGCGCCAGCAGCTTGAGACCGACTCGGTCGGGGACAGATACGCAGTATTTT.

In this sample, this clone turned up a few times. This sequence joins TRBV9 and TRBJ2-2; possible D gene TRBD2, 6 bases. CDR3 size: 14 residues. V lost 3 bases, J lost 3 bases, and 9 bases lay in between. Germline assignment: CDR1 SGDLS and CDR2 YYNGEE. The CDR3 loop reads CASSGGLYTGELFF. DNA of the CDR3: TGTGCCAGCAGCGGGGGACTGTACACCGGGGAGCTGTTTTTT.

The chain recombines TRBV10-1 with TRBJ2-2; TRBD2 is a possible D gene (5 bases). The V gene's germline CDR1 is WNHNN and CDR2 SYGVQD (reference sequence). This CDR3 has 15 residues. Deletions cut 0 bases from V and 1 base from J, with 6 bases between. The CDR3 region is CASSESRGNTGELFF. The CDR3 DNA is TGCGCCAGCAGTGAGTCTCGGGGGAACACCGGGGAGCTGTTTTTT.

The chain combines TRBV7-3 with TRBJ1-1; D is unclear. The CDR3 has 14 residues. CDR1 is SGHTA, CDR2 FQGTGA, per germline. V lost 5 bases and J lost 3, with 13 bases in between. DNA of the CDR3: TGTGCCAGCAGCCTTGTGGGCGGGGACACTGAAGCTTTCTTT. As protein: CASSLVGGDTEAFF.

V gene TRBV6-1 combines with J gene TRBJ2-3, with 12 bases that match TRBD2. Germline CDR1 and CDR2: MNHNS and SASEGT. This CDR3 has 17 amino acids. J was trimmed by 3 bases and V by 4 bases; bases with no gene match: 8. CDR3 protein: CASSVLAGGEYTDTQYF. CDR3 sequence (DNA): TGTGCCAGCAGTGTACTAGCGGGGGGCGAATATACAGATACGCAGTATTTT.

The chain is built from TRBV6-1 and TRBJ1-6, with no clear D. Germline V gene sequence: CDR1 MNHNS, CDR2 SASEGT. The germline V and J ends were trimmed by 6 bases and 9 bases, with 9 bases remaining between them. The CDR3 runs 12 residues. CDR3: CASSSGGSPLHF. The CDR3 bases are TGTGCCAGCAGCAGTGGAGGTTCACCCCTCCACTTT.